The T cell receptor (beta chain) described here comes from a study of blood T cell repertoires in COVID-19. In the study overall: Sample material is recorded as cDNA or gDNA derived from T cells, B-cell-depleted T cells, or PBMCs.

Cohorts were determined from participant-reported clinical history. As originally analysed: Estimates of nucleated cell counts were drawn from the amplification of reference gene primers. Some clones are missing from TCRdb's copy, which holds only in-frame ones; the method was immunoSEQ multiplex PCR. The DNA gave D and trimming, while V, J and clone size come from that table. In the table there are some 160,000 clones, 80% of which are singletons. Germline lookup yields CDR1 SGHRS and CDR2 YFSETQ. The V and J ends lost 2 bases and 0 bases respectively, with 11 bases between them. The CDR3 runs to 16 residues.

The clonotype was recovered from a woman in her sixties or seventies who had recovered from COVID-19. The rearrangement links TRBV5-1 to TRBJ2-2; tentatively, D is TRBD2 (6 bases). Sequencing was performed on PBMCs or T cells enriched from blood (not recorded which). CDR3 in amino acids: CASSFQGGPNTGELFF. DNA for the CDR3: TGCGCCAGCAGCTTCCAGGGAGGACCGAACACCGGGGAGCTGTTTTTT.